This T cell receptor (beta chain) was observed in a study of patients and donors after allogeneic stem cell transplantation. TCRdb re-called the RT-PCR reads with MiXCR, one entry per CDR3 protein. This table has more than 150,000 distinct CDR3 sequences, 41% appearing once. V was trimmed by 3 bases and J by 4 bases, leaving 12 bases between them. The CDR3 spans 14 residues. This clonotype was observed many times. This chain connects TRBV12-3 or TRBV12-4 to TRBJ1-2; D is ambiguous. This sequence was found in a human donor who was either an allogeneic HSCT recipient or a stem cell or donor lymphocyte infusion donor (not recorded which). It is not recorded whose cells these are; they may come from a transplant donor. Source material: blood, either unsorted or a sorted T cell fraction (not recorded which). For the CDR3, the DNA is TGTGCCAGCAGTTTTCCGGGCGGCTCCTATGGCTACACCTTC. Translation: CASSFPGGSYGYTF.